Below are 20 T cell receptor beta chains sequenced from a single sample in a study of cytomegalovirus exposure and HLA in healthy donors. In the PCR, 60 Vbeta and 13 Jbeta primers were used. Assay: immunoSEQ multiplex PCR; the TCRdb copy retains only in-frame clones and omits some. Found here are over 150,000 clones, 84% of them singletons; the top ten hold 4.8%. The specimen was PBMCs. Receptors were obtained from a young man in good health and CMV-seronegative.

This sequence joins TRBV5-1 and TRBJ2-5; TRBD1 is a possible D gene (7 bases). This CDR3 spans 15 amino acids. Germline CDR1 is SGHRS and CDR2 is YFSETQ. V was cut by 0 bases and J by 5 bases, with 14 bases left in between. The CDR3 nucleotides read TGCGCCAGCAGCTTGGAAAAGGGGGCGGGGGAGACCCAGTACTTC. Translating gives CASSLEKGAGETQYF.

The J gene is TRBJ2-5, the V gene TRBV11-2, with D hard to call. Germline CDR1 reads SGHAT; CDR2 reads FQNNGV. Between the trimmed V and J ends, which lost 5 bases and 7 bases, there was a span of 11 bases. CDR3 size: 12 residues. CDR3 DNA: TGTGCCAGCAGCCCCTATACCTGGACCCAGTACTTC. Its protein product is CASSPYTWTQYF.

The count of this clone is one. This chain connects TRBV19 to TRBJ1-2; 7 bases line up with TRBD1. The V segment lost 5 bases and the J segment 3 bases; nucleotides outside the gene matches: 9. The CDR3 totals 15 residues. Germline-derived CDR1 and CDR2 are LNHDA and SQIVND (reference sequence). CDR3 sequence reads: CASSGRTGADYGYTF. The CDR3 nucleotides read TGTGCCAGTAGTGGACGGACAGGTGCTGACTATGGCTACACCTTC.

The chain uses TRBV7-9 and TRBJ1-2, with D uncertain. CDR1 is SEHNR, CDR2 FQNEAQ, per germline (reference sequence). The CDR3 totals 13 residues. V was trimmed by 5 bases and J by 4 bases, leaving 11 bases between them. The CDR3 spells CASSPTRSYGYTF. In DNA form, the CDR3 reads TGTGCCAGCAGCCCCACTCGGTCCTATGGCTACACCTTC.

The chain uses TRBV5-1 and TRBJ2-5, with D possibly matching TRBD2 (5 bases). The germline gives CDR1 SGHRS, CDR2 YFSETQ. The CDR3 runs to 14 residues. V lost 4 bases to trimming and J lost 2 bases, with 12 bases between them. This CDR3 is CASSLGSLQETQYF. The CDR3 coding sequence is TGCGCCAGCAGCCTTGGGAGCCTACAAGAGACCCAGTACTTC. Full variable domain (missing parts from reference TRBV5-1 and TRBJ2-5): KAGVTQTPRYLIKTRGQQVTLSCSPISGHRSVSWYQQTPGQGLQFLFEYFSETQRNKGNFPGRFSGRQFSNSRSEMNVSTLELGDSALYLCASSLGSLQETQYFGPGTRLLVL.

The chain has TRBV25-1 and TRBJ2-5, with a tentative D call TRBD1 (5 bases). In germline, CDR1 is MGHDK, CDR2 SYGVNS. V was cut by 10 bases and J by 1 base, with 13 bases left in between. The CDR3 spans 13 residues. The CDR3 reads CATSTGAQETQYF. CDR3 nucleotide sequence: TGTGCCACCTCCACAGGAGCCCAAGAGACCCAGTACTTC.

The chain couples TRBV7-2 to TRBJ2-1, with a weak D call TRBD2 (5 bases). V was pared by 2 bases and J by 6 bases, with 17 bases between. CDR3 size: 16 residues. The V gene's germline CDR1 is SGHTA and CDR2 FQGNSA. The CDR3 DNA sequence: TGTGCCAGCAGCTTACGAGGGTCAAGGTGGGGCAATGAGCAGTTCTTC. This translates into CASSLRGSRWGNEQFF.

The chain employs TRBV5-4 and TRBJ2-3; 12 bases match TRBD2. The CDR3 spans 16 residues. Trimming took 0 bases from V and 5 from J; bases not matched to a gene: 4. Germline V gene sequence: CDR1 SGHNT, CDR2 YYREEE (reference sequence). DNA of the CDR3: TGTGCCAGCAGCTTGGTACTAGCGGGGGGTGGAGATACGCAGTATTTT. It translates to CASSLVLAGGGDTQYF.

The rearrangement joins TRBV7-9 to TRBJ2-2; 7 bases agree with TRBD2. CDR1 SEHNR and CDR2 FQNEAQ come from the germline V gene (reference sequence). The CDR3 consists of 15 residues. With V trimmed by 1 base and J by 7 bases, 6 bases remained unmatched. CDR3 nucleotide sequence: TGTGCCAGCAGCTTAGGGATCGGGACTAACGGGGAGCTGTTTTTT. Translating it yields CASSLGIGTNGELFF.

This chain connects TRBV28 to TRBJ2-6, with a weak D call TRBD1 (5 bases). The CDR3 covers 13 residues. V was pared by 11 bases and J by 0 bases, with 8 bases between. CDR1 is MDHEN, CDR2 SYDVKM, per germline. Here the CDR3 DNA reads TGTGCCGCTGGGGCCTCTGGGGCCAACGTCCTGACTTTC. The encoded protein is CAAGASGANVLTF.

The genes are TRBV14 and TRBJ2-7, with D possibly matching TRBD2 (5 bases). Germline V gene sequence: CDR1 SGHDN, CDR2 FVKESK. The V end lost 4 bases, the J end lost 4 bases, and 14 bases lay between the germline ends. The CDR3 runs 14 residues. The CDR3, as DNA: TGTGCCAGCAGCCTAGGTATCGGGGAGTACGAGCAGTACTTC. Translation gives CASSLGIGEYEQYF. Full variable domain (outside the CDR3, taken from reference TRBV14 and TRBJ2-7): EAGVTQFPSHSVIEKGQTVTLRCDPISGHDNLYWYRRVMGKEIKFLLHFVKESKQDESGMPNNRFLAERTGGTYSTLKVQPAELEDSGVYFCASSLGIGEYEQYFGPGTRLTVT.

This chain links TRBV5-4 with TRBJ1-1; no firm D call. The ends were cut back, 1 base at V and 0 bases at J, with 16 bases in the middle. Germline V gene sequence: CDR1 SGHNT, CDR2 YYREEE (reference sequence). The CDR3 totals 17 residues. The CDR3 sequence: CASSLISPKAMNTEAFF. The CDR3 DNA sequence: TGTGCCAGCAGCTTGATTTCTCCCAAAGCGATGAACACTGAAGCTTTCTTT.

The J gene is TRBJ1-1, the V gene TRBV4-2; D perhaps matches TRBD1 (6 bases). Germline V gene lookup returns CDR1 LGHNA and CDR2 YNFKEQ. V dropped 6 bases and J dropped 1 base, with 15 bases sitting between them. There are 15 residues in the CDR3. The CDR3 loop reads CASRPPGTSNTEAFF. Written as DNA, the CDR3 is TGTGCCAGCAGACCACCAGGGACATCGAACACTGAAGCTTTCTTT.

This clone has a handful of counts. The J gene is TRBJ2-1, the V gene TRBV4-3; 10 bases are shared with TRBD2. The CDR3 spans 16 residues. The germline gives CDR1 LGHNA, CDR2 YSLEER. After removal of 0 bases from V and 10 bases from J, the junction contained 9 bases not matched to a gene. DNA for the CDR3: TGCGCCAGCAGCCAAGATGGGGGACTAGCGAGGACGGAGCAGTTCTTC. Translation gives CASSQDGGLARTEQFF.

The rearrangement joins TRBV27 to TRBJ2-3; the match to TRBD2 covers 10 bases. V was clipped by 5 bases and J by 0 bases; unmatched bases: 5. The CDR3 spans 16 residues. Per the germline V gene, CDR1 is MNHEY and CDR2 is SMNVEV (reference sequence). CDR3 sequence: CASSPSSGGSTDTQYF. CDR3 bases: TGTGCCAGCAGTCCCTCTAGCGGGGGAAGCACAGATACGCAGTATTTT.

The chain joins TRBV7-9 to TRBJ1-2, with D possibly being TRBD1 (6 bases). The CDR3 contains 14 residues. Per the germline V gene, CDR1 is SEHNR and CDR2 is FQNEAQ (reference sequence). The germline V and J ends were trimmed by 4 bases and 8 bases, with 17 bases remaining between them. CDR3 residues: CASSSPRGMEGYTF. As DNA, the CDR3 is TGTGCCAGCAGCTCACCTAGGGGGATGGAGGGCTACACCTTC.

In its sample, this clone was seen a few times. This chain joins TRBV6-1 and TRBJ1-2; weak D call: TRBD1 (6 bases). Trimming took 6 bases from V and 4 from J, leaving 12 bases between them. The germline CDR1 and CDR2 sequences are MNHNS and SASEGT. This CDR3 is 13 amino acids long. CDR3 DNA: TGTGCCAGCAGCAGGACAGACCCCTATGGCTACACCTTC. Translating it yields CASSRTDPYGYTF.

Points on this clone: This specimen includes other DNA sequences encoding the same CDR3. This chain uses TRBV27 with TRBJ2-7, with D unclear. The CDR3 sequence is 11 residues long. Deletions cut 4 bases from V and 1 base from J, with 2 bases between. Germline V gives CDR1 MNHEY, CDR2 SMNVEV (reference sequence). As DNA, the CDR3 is TGTGCCAGCAGTTCTTCCTACGAGCAGTACTTC. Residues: CASSSSYEQYF.

DNA for the CDR3: TGTGCCAGCAGTGAAGCGGGGCATGTGGATGGCTACACCTTC. It specifies CASSEAGHVDGYTF. The chain combines TRBV6-1 with TRBJ1-2, with D maybe TRBD1 (5 bases). This CDR3 comprises 14 residues. V lost 0 bases and J 6 bases, leaving 11 bases between the germline ends. CDR1 and CDR2 from the germline V gene are MNHNS and SASEGT.

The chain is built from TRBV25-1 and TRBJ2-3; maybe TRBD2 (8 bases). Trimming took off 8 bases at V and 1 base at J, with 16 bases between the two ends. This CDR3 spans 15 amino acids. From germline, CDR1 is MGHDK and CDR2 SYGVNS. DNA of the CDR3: TGTGCCAGCGGAAACAGGGGACTAGGCACAGATACGCAGTATTTT. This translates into CASGNRGLGTDTQYF.